The 23 T cell receptor beta chains in this list originate from one sample, sequenced in a study of blood T cell repertoires in COVID-19. The data were produced by immunoSEQ multiplex PCR, yet TCRdb's version contains in-frame clones alone and is incomplete. The sample has 50,000 to 60,000 clones, under 85% seen once. The sample was peripheral blood. The receptor set was obtained from a man aged 70-80 years with active COVID-19.

The chain recombines TRBV4-3 with TRBJ1-3; the match to TRBD1 covers 8 bases. CDR1 is LGHNA, CDR2 YSLEER, per germline. The CDR3 covers 17 residues. V was pared by 3 bases and J by 8 bases, with 15 bases of the junction left unmatched. The CDR3 DNA sequence: TGCGCCAGCAGCCAGGACCTCGGGACAGGACGGGGGGACACCATATATTTT. Encoded protein: CASSQDLGTGRGDTIYF.

This chain uses TRBV19 with TRBJ1-2; TRBD1 matches 8 bases. V lost 7 bases and J lost 4; bases outside the gene matches: 14. The CDR3 sequence is 16 residues long. Germline CDR1 reads LNHDA; CDR2 reads SQIVND (reference sequence). Here the CDR3 reads CASTRDRYSRGYGYTF. The CDR3 nucleotides are TGTGCCAGTACTCGGGACAGGTATTCCCGGGGCTATGGCTACACCTTC.

This clone has only a few counts. The J gene is TRBJ2-3, the V gene TRBV9; tentatively, D is TRBD1 (6 bases). The CDR3 covers 14 residues. The V end was cut by 7 bases, the J end by 1 base, with 13 bases between. Germline V gene data show CDR1 as SGDLS and CDR2 as YYNGEE. CDR3 in amino acids: CASGRAGGTDTQYF. CDR3 sequence (DNA): TGTGCCAGCGGGCGGGCAGGGGGCACAGATACGCAGTATTTT.

This clone was detected only once. The chain is built from TRBV5-4 and TRBJ1-2, with a possible D match to TRBD1 (6 bases). Trimming shortened V by 4 bases and J by 1 base, and 8 bases separated the two germline ends. The CDR3 runs to 13 residues. Per germline, CDR1 SGHNT and CDR2 YYREEE (reference sequence). CDR3 nucleotide sequence: TGTGCCAGCAGCCCCAGGGGTAACTATGGCTACACCTTC. Translated: CASSPRGNYGYTF. The full variable domain, in which reference TRBV5-4 and TRBJ1-2 provide the parts outside the CDR3, is ETGVTQSPTHLIKTRGQQVTLRCSSQSGHNTVSWYQQALGQGPQFIFQYYREEENGRGNFPPRFSGLQFPNYSSELNVNALELDDSALYLCASSPRGNYGYTFGSGTRLTVV.

The chain employs TRBV6-2 or TRBV6-3 and TRBJ1-2; TRBD1 matches at 8 bases. Trimming took 4 bases from V and 3 from J; bases not matched to a gene: 13. The CDR3 is 17 residues long. Per the germline V gene, CDR1 is MNHEY and CDR2 is SVGEGT. CDR3 residues: CASSSLPSDRDDYGYTF. For the CDR3, the DNA is TGTGCCAGCAGTTCCCTACCTTCGGACAGGGACGACTATGGCTACACCTTC.

V usage is TRBV5-1 and J usage is TRBJ1-1, with TRBD1 matching 7 bases. CDR3 length equals 14 residues. CDR1 and CDR2 from the germline V gene are SGHRS and YFSETQ. The V and J ends lost 3 bases and 3 bases, in that order; junction bases with no gene match: 5. CDR3 region: CASSYGRGDTEAFF. In nucleotides, the CDR3 is TGCGCCAGCAGCTATGGCAGGGGGGACACTGAAGCTTTCTTT.

The table lists this clone with a few counts. The CDR3 here is CASSLSAGTEAFF. CDR3 in DNA: TGTGCCAGCAGTTTAAGTGCGGGCACTGAAGCTTTCTTT. The chain recombines TRBV28 with TRBJ1-1; unclear D gene. This CDR3 spans 13 amino acids. Germline V lookup: CDR1 MDHEN, CDR2 SYDVKM. V was cut by 2 bases and J by 4 bases, with 8 bases left in between.

The V gene is TRBV7-2, the J gene TRBJ2-5; 10 bases match TRBD2. CDR3 length: 14 amino acids. Unmatched junction bases numbered 4, after V lost 5 bases and J lost 4 bases. Germline-derived CDR1 and CDR2 are SGHTA and FQGNSA. The CDR3 nucleotides are TGTGCCAGCAGCCAGCGGGGGGGACGAGAGACCCAGTACTTC. Translation gives CASSQRGGRETQYF.

The count of this clone is one. The gene calls are TRBV5-1 and TRBJ2-1, with 7 bases aligning to TRBD1. In germline, CDR1 is SGHRS, CDR2 YFSETQ. After removal of 4 bases from V and 7 bases from J, the junction contained 8 bases not matched to a gene. This CDR3 is 14 amino acids long. The CDR3 spells CASSEQGFSNEQFF. The CDR3 DNA reads TGCGCCAGCAGCGAACAGGGGTTCTCAAATGAGCAGTTCTTC.

The gene calls are TRBV4-3 and TRBJ1-1; D gene unclear. Trimming pared 0 bases from V and 1 base from J, leaving 6 bases between. The CDR3 runs to 14 residues. CDR1 is LGHNA, CDR2 YSLEER, per germline. As DNA, the CDR3 is TGCGCCAGCAGCCAAGACGAGGCGAACACTGAAGCTTTCTTT. As protein: CASSQDEANTEAFF.

The chain joins TRBV7-9 to TRBJ2-5, with D possibly TRBD1 on 5 matching bases. There are 14 residues in the CDR3. CDR1 and CDR2 from the germline V gene are SEHNR and FQNEAQ (reference sequence). The ends were cut back, 1 base at V and 5 bases at J, with 11 bases in the middle. As DNA, the CDR3 is TGTGCCAGCAGCTTAGTCAGGGCCCGGGAGACCCAGTACTTC. Translating it yields CASSLVRARETQYF.

The chain links TRBV12-3 or TRBV12-4 to TRBJ1-5, with a possible D match to TRBD1 (6 bases). The CDR3 sequence is 12 residues long. V was pared by 5 bases and J by 8 bases, with 10 bases between. The CDR3 DNA sequence: TGTGCCAGCAGTAAACAGGGCAAGCCCCAGCATTTT. It translates to CASSKQGKPQHF.

The chain carries TRBV6-5 and TRBJ1-4; D gene unclear. The V and J ends lost 4 bases and 8 bases respectively, with 14 bases between them. The germline gives CDR1 MNHEY, CDR2 SVGAGI. The CDR3 length is 14 residues. The CDR3 nucleotides are TGTGCCAGCAGTTGGAGCGCGGAAGGCGAAAAACTGTTTTTT. Protein product: CASSWSAEGEKLFF.

V is TRBV5-4 and J is TRBJ2-5, with 8 nucleotides matching TRBD2. Germline V CDR1 and CDR2: SGHNT, YYREEE (reference sequence). The CDR3 has 14 residues. V lost 3 bases to trimming and J lost 9 bases; unmatched junction nucleotides: 10. The CDR3 is CASSYLGVAGPQYF. CDR3 coding DNA: TGTGCCAGCAGCTATCTGGGAGTAGCGGGGCCCCAGTACTTC. The variable domain in full, completed from reference TRBV5-4 and TRBJ2-5, reads ETGVTQSPTHLIKTRGQQVTLRCSSQSGHNTVSWYQQALGQGPQFIFQYYREEENGRGNFPPRFSGLQFPNYSSELNVNALELDDSALYLCASSYLGVAGPQYFGPGTRLLVL.

This rearrangement joins TRBV11-2 to TRBJ1-2; D possibly corresponds to TRBD1 (6 bases). Trimming stripped 7 bases from V and 10 bases from J, with 19 bases between. Germline lookup yields CDR1 SGHAT and CDR2 FQNNGV. The CDR3 covers 13 residues. CDR3 protein: CASTIGGGSHYTF. In nucleotides, the CDR3 is TGTGCCAGCACCATTGGGGGGGGCAGCCACTACACCTTC.

The chain has TRBV9 and TRBJ1-3; 7 nucleotides line up with TRBD1. CDR3 length: 16 amino acids. V shed 4 bases and J 0 bases; nucleotides not matched to a gene: 7. The germline CDR1 and CDR2 sequences are SGDLS and YYNGEE. CDR3 amino acids: CASSSRDRSSGNTIYF. The CDR3 DNA is TGTGCCAGCAGCTCCCGGGACAGAAGCTCTGGAAACACCATATATTTT.

CDR3 sequence reads: CASSLLTEETQYF. CDR3 DNA sequence: TGTGCCAGCAGCTTATTAACGGAAGAGACCCAGTACTTC. V usage is TRBV5-5 and J usage is TRBJ2-5; D is unresolved. V lost 2 bases and J lost 3, with 8 bases in between. CDR1 SGHKS and CDR2 YYEKEE come from the germline V gene (reference sequence). The CDR3 covers 13 residues.

The chain employs TRBV4-3 and TRBJ1-3, with a tentative D call TRBD1 (6 bases). V was trimmed by 1 base and J by 2 bases, leaving 12 bases between them. The CDR3 contains 16 residues. Per the germline V gene, CDR1 is LGHNA and CDR2 is YSLEER. The CDR3 sequence is CASSQGSGVAGNTIYF. For the CDR3, the DNA is TGCGCCAGCAGCCAAGGATCAGGGGTAGCTGGAAACACCATATATTTT.

The V and J genes are TRBV5-6 and TRBJ1-1; 10 bases agree with TRBD1. CDR1 and CDR2 (germline): SGHDT, YYEEEE. Unmatched junction bases numbered 10, after V lost 0 bases and J lost 11 bases. The CDR3 extends over 15 amino acids. DNA for the CDR3: TGTGCCAGCAGCTTGGCTGGGACAGGGGACACCGTGGCTTTCTTT. This encodes CASSLAGTGDTVAFF.

The chain uses TRBV30 and TRBJ1-4, with a tentative D call TRBD1 (5 bases). Germline assignment: CDR1 GTSNPN and CDR2 SVGIG (reference sequence). This CDR3 comprises 15 residues. Trimming cost V 2 bases and J 5 bases, with 15 bases left between them. The CDR3 region has the DNA TGTGCCTGGAGTCTCGTGGGACTCCTCAATGAAAAACTGTTTTTT. Translated: CAWSLVGLLNEKLFF.

The chain couples TRBV5-4 to TRBJ1-4; D is perhaps TRBD1 (5 bases). V dropped 2 bases and J dropped 3 bases, with 14 bases sitting between them. The CDR3 contains 16 residues. From germline, CDR1 is SGHNT and CDR2 YYREEE (reference sequence). The CDR3 DNA sequence: TGTGCCAGCAGCTTATCTTTGGGGCGAGCTAATGAAAAACTGTTTTTT. Encoded protein: CASSLSLGRANEKLFF.

The chain combines TRBV7-8 with TRBJ1-2, with D tentatively TRBD1 (6 bases). V lost 5 bases, J lost 5 bases, and 18 bases lay in between. Germline assignment: CDR1 SGHVS and CDR2 FQNEAQ. The CDR3 consists of 15 residues. CDR3 loop: CASSGATGITYGYTF. The CDR3 DNA reads TGTGCCAGCAGCGGGGCAACAGGGATTACATATGGCTACACCTTC. Looking up the rest from reference TRBV7-8 and TRBJ1-2 gives the full variable domain: GAGVSQSPRYKVAKRGQDVALRCDPISGHVSLFWYQQALGQGPEFLTYFQNEAQLDKSGLPSDRFFAERPEGSVSTLKIQRTQQEDSAVYLCASSGATGITYGYTFGSGTRLTVV.

The V gene is TRBV2, the J gene TRBJ2-1; TRBD2 agrees at 7 bases. With V trimmed by 4 bases and J by 1 base, 1 base remained unmatched. Per germline, CDR1 SNHLY and CDR2 FYNNEI. The CDR3 covers 14 residues. CDR3 nucleotides: TGTGCCAGCAGTGGGGGGGGATCCTACAATGAGCAGTTCTTC. Translated: CASSGGGSYNEQFF.